Listed below are T cell receptor beta chains from one sample, sequenced in a study of blood T cells in healthy people across ages. TCRdb recomputed calls from the 5' RACE reads with MiXCR, one row per CDR3 protein. The sample lists just over 800,000 distinct CDR3 sequences; approximately 67% were seen once. The specimen sequenced was blood. All receptors derive from a young man in good health. Each CDR3 is given with its conserved first and last residue. The order of the fields is D gene, clone size, J gene, V gene, CDR3 DNA, CDR3 protein. A D gene is named only where the DNA matches it firmly. Size is omitted from some rows. Given values are once, few, many or a class for expanded clones.

D gene: NA; clone size: NA; J gene: TRBJ1-5; V gene: TRBV12-3/TRBV12-4; CDR3 DNA: TGTGCCAGCAGGCGGGGGACGATCAATCAGCCCCAGCATTTT; CDR3 protein: CASRRGTINQPQHF
D gene: NA; clone size: NA; J gene: TRBJ2-3; V gene: TRBV29-1; CDR3 DNA: TGCAGCGCTGTGGGGGTAACAGGAGATACGCAGTATTTT; CDR3 protein: CSAVGVTGDTQYF
D gene: NA; clone size: NA; J gene: TRBJ2-1; V gene: TRBV6-5; CDR3 DNA: TGTGCCAGCAGTTTACGGGGGCACTGGAATGAGCAGTTCTTC; CDR3 protein: CASSLRGHWNEQFF
D gene: TRBD1; clone size: NA; J gene: TRBJ1-4; V gene: TRBV5-1; CDR3 DNA: TGCGCCAGCAGCTTTCGACCGGGACAGTTTAATGAAAAACTGTTTTTT; CDR3 protein: CASSFRPGQFNEKLFF
D gene: NA; clone size: few; J gene: TRBJ2-5; V gene: TRBV4-1; CDR3 DNA: TGCGCCAGCAGCCATGGGGGCCCCCAAGAGACCCAGTACTTC; CDR3 protein: CASSHGGPQETQYF
D gene: NA; clone size: NA; J gene: TRBJ1-2; V gene: TRBV28; CDR3 DNA: TGTGCCAGCAGTTTCGGTGGCAGGGTTGAGGGCTACACCTTC; CDR3 protein: CASSFGGRVEGYTF
D gene: TRBD1; clone size: NA; J gene: TRBJ2-1; V gene: TRBV6-5; CDR3 DNA: TGTGCCAGCAGTTTATATTACGGGACAGGTTTATACAATGAGCAGTTCTTC; CDR3 protein: CASSLYYGTGLYNEQFF
D gene: TRBD2; clone size: NA; J gene: TRBJ2-1; V gene: TRBV7-2; CDR3 DNA: TGTGCCAGCAGCTCCCCTAGCGGGGGGCAGTTCTTC; CDR3 protein: CASSSPSGGQFF
D gene: NA; clone size: NA; J gene: TRBJ2-7; V gene: TRBV7-2; CDR3 DNA: TGTGCCAGCAGCTTTAGGTTTGGGCTAGGTGCCTACGAGCAGTACTTC; CDR3 protein: CASSFRFGLGAYEQYF
D gene: NA; clone size: many; J gene: TRBJ2-5; V gene: TRBV7-2; CDR3 DNA: TGTGCCAGCAGCATCCAAGAGACCCAGTACTTC; CDR3 protein: CASSIQETQYF
D gene: NA; clone size: few; J gene: TRBJ2-7; V gene: TRBV12-3/TRBV12-4; CDR3 DNA: TGTGCCAGCAGTACCCAAAGCGAGCAGTACTTC; CDR3 protein: CASSTQSEQYF
D gene: TRBD2; clone size: NA; J gene: TRBJ2-5; V gene: TRBV28; CDR3 DNA: TGTGCCAGCAGTTTATTGGTCGGGGGGGCAGGTGAGCAGTACTTC; CDR3 protein: CASSLLVGGAGEQYF
D gene: NA; clone size: NA; J gene: TRBJ2-4; V gene: TRBV19; CDR3 DNA: TGTGCCAGTAGTATTCTCCAGGGGGCGCGGGAGCAGTACTTC; CDR3 protein: CASSILQGAREQYF
D gene: TRBD2; clone size: NA; J gene: TRBJ2-3; V gene: TRBV15; CDR3 DNA: TGTGCCACCAGCAGAGATGAACTAGCGAACACAGATACGCAGTATTTT; CDR3 protein: CATSRDELANTDTQYF
D gene: TRBD1; clone size: NA; J gene: TRBJ2-5; V gene: TRBV7-3; CDR3 DNA: TGTGCCAGCAGCCAGGACAGGGTCTCAGAGACCCAGTACTTC; CDR3 protein: CASSQDRVSETQYF
D gene: NA; clone size: few; J gene: TRBJ2-1; V gene: TRBV15; CDR3 DNA: TGTGCCACCGCCGCCAGCAGGGGGGGATACAATGAGCAGTTCTTC; CDR3 protein: CATAASRGGYNEQFF
D gene: NA; clone size: NA; J gene: TRBJ2-3; V gene: TRBV5-6; CDR3 DNA: TGTGCCAGCAACCCTGGCCGTCGGACAGATACGCAGTATTTT; CDR3 protein: CASNPGRRTDTQYF
D gene: TRBD1; clone size: NA; J gene: TRBJ2-1; V gene: TRBV9; CDR3 DNA: TGTGCCAGCAGCTCAGGACAGGGGGTATGGGGTGAGCAGTTCTTC; CDR3 protein: CASSSGQGVWGEQFF
D gene: NA; clone size: NA; J gene: TRBJ1-4; V gene: TRBV9; CDR3 DNA: TGTGCCAGCAGCGTAGAGGACAGTGAAAAACTGTTTTTT; CDR3 protein: CASSVEDSEKLFF
D gene: NA; clone size: NA; J gene: TRBJ1-4; V gene: TRBV24-1; CDR3 DNA: TGTGCCACCAGTGACGGGGGACGGGAAAAACTGTTTTTT; CDR3 protein: CATSDGGREKLFF
D gene: NA; clone size: few; J gene: TRBJ2-3; V gene: TRBV6-2/TRBV6-3; CDR3 DNA: TGTGCCAGCAGTAACGGGGCCTCAACAGATACGCAGTATTTT; CDR3 protein: CASSNGASTDTQYF
D gene: NA; clone size: once; J gene: TRBJ2-1; V gene: TRBV4-3; CDR3 DNA: TGCGCCAGCAGCCAAGTGGGTCCGGGGTACGAGCAGTTCTTC; CDR3 protein: CASSQVGPGYEQFF
D gene: NA; clone size: few; J gene: TRBJ1-1; V gene: TRBV11-1; CDR3 DNA: TGTGCCAGCAGGCACTCCGGCGGTAACATAGCTTTCTTT; CDR3 protein: CASRHSGGNIAFF
D gene: NA; clone size: NA; J gene: TRBJ2-7; V gene: TRBV7-9; CDR3 DNA: TGTGCCAGCAGCCGTAGTGGCAGAATACTGAGCTACGAGCAGTACTTC; CDR3 protein: CASSRSGRILSYEQYF
D gene: NA; clone size: NA; J gene: TRBJ2-7; V gene: TRBV25-1; CDR3 DNA: TGTGCCAGCAGTGAATATGTGAGGGACTACGAGCAGTACTTC; CDR3 protein: CASSEYVRDYEQYF
D gene: TRBD1; clone size: few; J gene: TRBJ1-6; V gene: TRBV4-3; CDR3 DNA: TGCGCCAGCAGCCAAGGGGGACAGGCTTATAATTCACCCCTCCACTTT; CDR3 protein: CASSQGGQAYNSPLHF
D gene: NA; clone size: many; J gene: TRBJ1-6; V gene: TRBV4-3; CDR3 DNA: TGCGCCAGCAGCCAAGAAAAAGGGTCACCCCTCCACTTT; CDR3 protein: CASSQEKGSPLHF